This TCR beta chain was profiled in a study of blood T cell repertoires in COVID-19. On the study more broadly: Nucleic acid was either cDNA or gDNA, and it came from T cells, B-cell-depleted T cells, or PBMCs.

Note on this clone: The same CDR3 is also encoded by other DNA sequences in this sample.

TCRdb keeps only in-frame clones here, not all; method: immunoSEQ multiplex PCR. The sample consists of fewer than 250,000 clones, almost 90% of them appearing once. With 4 bases clipped from V and 4 bases from J, the junction kept 4 bases outside the gene matches. There are 15 residues in the CDR3. CDR1 is SGHRS and CDR2 is YFSETQ in the germline V gene. Researchers sorted participants into cohorts using their self-reported clinical history. The rearrangement links TRBV5-1 to TRBJ2-3; 12 bases match TRBD2. The receptor's source is a man aged 30 to 45 who had been exposed to COVID-19. The sequenced material came from PBMCs or T cells enriched from blood (not recorded which). The CDR3 region is CASSPGTSGPDTQYF. The CDR3 DNA follows: TGCGCCAGCAGCCCCGGGACTAGCGGGCCAGATACGCAGTATTTT.